The 24 T cell receptor beta chains below come from one sample, sequenced in a study of blood T cells in healthy people across ages. Through a sample-barcoded 5' primer and a J-beta primer mix, a second PCR was run for about 6 to 11 cycles. From the 5' RACE reads, TCRdb called clonotypes with MiXCR, one entry per CDR3 protein. The data contain about 1.5 million distinct CDR3 sequences, roughly two fifths of them singletons. The material sequenced was blood. The source is a woman aged 18 to 35 in good health.

This clonotype turned up a few times. CDR3 sequence: CSVEDLLPGSGYGYTF. CDR3 nucleotides: TGCAGCGTTGAAGATCTTCTCCCAGGTTCGGGCTATGGCTACACCTTC. V and J are TRBV29-1 and TRBJ1-2; D gene ambiguous. The CDR3 length is 16 residues. CDR1 SQVTM and CDR2 ANQGSEA come from the germline V gene. Deletions cut 0 bases from V and 4 bases from J, with 18 bases between.

This chain joins TRBV12-5 and TRBJ1-5, with D possibly matching TRBD1 (6 bases). V was clipped by 1 base and J by 9 bases, with 7 bases between them. CDR1 is LGHNT and CDR2 is FRNRAP in the germline V gene. This CDR3 has 12 amino acids. The CDR3 sequence is CASGLGGGPQHF. For the CDR3, the DNA is TGTGCTAGTGGTTTGGGAGGGGGGCCCCAGCATTTT.

This clonotype was recorded a few times. The chain is built from TRBV6-2 or TRBV6-3 and TRBJ1-5, with a possible D match to TRBD1 (6 bases). The germline CDR1 and CDR2 sequences are MNHEY and SVGEGT. V was clipped by 8 bases and J by 2 bases, with 13 bases between them. The CDR3 is 14 amino acids. CDR3 amino acids: CASLAGGRNQPQHF. The CDR3 DNA reads as TGTGCCAGCCTGGCGGGGGGCCGCAATCAGCCCCAGCATTTT.

The V call is TRBV9, the J call TRBJ1-1; a possible D gene is TRBD1 (5 bases). The CDR3 covers 14 residues. V lost 4 bases and J 9 bases, leaving 19 bases between the germline ends. Germline V gene data show CDR1 as SGDLS and CDR2 as YYNGEE. The CDR3 DNA reads TGTGCCAGCAGCCCGGGGTCGGGGCACCAGAAAGCTTTCTTT. This codes for CASSPGSGHQKAFF.

The chain recombines TRBV5-1 with TRBJ2-1; TRBD2 agrees at 10 bases. Germline CDR1 reads SGHRS; CDR2 reads YFSETQ. V lost 3 bases to trimming and J lost 5 bases; unmatched junction nucleotides: 11. CDR3 length: 17 residues. The CDR3 spells CASSSEILAGVHNEQFF. The CDR3 DNA sequence: TGCGCCAGCAGCTCCGAAATTCTAGCGGGGGTTCACAATGAGCAGTTCTTC.

This chain links TRBV9 with TRBJ2-4; 8 nucleotides match TRBD2. The J call may be mistaken, given a closer DNA end match to TRBJ2-7. The CDR3 spans 14 residues. Germline V gene sequence: CDR1 SGDLS, CDR2 YYNGEE. CDR3: CASSASGTSLEQYF. The CDR3 DNA is TGTGCCAGCAGCGCTTCCGGGACTAGTCTCGAGCAGTACTTC.

This clonotype was counted only a few times. The chain is built from TRBV6-5 and TRBJ1-2; D ambiguous. The germline V and J ends were trimmed by 0 bases and 6 bases, with 26 bases remaining between them. This CDR3 has 19 amino acids. CDR1 MNHEY and CDR2 SVGAGI come from the germline V gene. The chain's CDR3 is CASSYSLSGYRLSTDGYTF. In nucleotides, the CDR3 is TGTGCCAGCAGTTACTCGCTTTCAGGTTATCGCCTCTCGACCGATGGCTACACCTTC.

A few counts support this clonotype. The chain carries TRBV7-2 and TRBJ2-7, with TRBD1 matching 10 bases. Unmatched junction bases numbered 9, after V lost 2 bases and J lost 5 bases. The CDR3 has 16 amino acids. Germline CDR1 reads SGHTA; CDR2 reads FQGNSA. CDR3 in DNA: TGTGCCAGCAGCTTAAGGTGGACAGGGGGTTCTCACGAGCAGTACTTC. Amino acids: CASSLRWTGGSHEQYF.

V gene TRBV9 combines with J gene TRBJ2-1; D is tentatively TRBD1 or TRBD2 (5 bases each). V was pared by 0 bases and J by 2 bases, with 9 bases between. This CDR3 has 15 amino acids. Germline CDR1 SGDLS, CDR2 YYNGEE. DNA for the CDR3: TGTGCCAGCAGCGTAGAGGTGGGACCCTACAATGAGCAGTTCTTC. Translating it yields CASSVEVGPYNEQFF. The variable domain in full, completed from reference TRBV9 and TRBJ2-1, reads DSGVTQTPKHLITATGQRVTLRCSPRSGDLSVYWYQQSLDQGLQFLIQYYNGEERAKGNILERFSAQQFPDLHSELNLSSLELGDSALYFCASSVEVGPYNEQFFGPGTRLTVL.

This clonotype was seen a few times. The rearrangement uses TRBV20-1 and TRBJ2-3; 8 bases are shared with TRBD2. With 3 bases clipped from V and 4 bases from J, the junction kept 12 bases outside the gene matches. Germline V gene data show CDR1 as DFQATT and CDR2 as SNEGSKA (reference sequence). This CDR3 comprises 16 residues. CDR3 bases: TGCAGTGCTAGTAATCTAGCGGGTAAGGAGGCAGATACGCAGTATTTT. Translating gives CSASNLAGKEADTQYF.

The chain is built from TRBV6-5 and TRBJ1-6, with D uncertain. The CDR3 is made up of 18 amino acids. Germline lookup yields CDR1 MNHEY and CDR2 SVGAGI. Trimming removed 0 bases at V and 13 bases at J, with 25 bases between. The CDR3 here is CASSYSRQANTNSMPLHF. The CDR3 DNA is TGTGCCAGCAGTTACTCCCGGCAGGCGAACACCAATTCAATGCCCCTCCACTTT.

This clonotype has just a few counts. This chain links TRBV25-1 with TRBJ2-7; 11 nucleotides align to TRBD2. CDR3 length equals 15 residues. Germline loops: CDR1 MGHDK, CDR2 SYGVNS. Trimming cost V 2 bases and J 5 bases; bases outside gene matches: 5. In DNA, the CDR3 is TGTGCCAGCAGTGAACCCACTAGCGGGAGCCACGAGCAGTACTTC. Its protein is CASSEPTSGSHEQYF.

This clonotype was seen a few times. The J gene is TRBJ2-3, the V gene TRBV20-1; D remains ambiguous. V gave up 0 bases and J gave up 4 bases, with 11 bases separating them. CDR1 DFQATT and CDR2 SNEGSKA come from the germline V gene (reference sequence). The CDR3 contains 14 residues. CDR3 nucleotides: TGCAGTGCTAGAGACCTAAACCTAGCAGATACGCAGTATTTT. It yields the protein CSARDLNLADTQYF.

A few counts support this clonotype. CDR3 bases: TGTGCCAGCAGTGGAGGACTCTCGAACTATGGCTACACCTTC. The encoded protein is CASSGGLSNYGYTF. This chain joins TRBV25-1 and TRBJ1-2; D call uncertain. Trimming cost V 4 bases and J 2 bases, with 11 bases left between them. Germline lookup yields CDR1 MGHDK and CDR2 SYGVNS. The CDR3 has 14 residues.

The chain employs TRBV6-2 or TRBV6-3 and TRBJ1-2; D not certain. Germline V gene lookup returns CDR1 MNHEY and CDR2 SVGEGT. The CDR3 runs 14 residues. Between the trimmed V and J ends, which lost 2 bases and 4 bases, there was a span of 11 bases. CDR3 sequence (DNA): TGTGCCAGCAGTTACGCGACTGGGTTCTATGGCTACACCTTC. Protein product: CASSYATGFYGYTF.

The chain joins TRBV12-3 or TRBV12-4 to TRBJ2-7, with a weak D call TRBD2 (7 bases). Trimming cost V 0 bases and J 1 base, with 19 bases left between them. This CDR3 is 18 amino acids long. CDR3 in amino acids: CASSLAIMGGLGSYEQYF. CDR3 sequence (DNA): TGTGCCAGCAGTTTAGCAATAATGGGGGGGCTCGGGTCCTACGAGCAGTACTTC.

The rearrangement links TRBV5-5 to TRBJ2-1; a possible D gene is TRBD2 (6 bases). CDR3 length: 15 residues. Trimming left V 3 bases short and J 2 bases short, with 12 bases between. From germline, CDR1 is SGHKS and CDR2 YYEKEE (reference sequence). The CDR3, as DNA: TGTGCCAGCAGCTCCCTAGCGCATACCTACAATGAGCAGTTCTTC. Protein product: CASSSLAHTYNEQFF.

V is TRBV27 and J is TRBJ2-1; 9 bases fit TRBD1. Germline V gene lookup returns CDR1 MNHEY and CDR2 SMNVEV (reference sequence). The V and J ends lost 10 bases and 7 bases, in that order; junction bases with no gene match: 8. The CDR3 is 13 amino acids. The CDR3: CATKTGGVNEQFF. As DNA, the CDR3 is TGTGCCACAAAGACAGGGGGTGTAAATGAGCAGTTCTTC.

In this sample, this clonotype turned up a few times. This chain links TRBV24-1 with TRBJ2-7; D unclear. V lost 2 bases, J lost 5 bases, and 12 bases lay in between. The V gene's germline CDR1 is KGHDR and CDR2 SFDVKD. This CDR3 is built from 14 residues. CDR3 loop: CATSDSFVRNEQYF. DNA of the CDR3: TGTGCCACCAGTGATTCCTTCGTTAGGAACGAGCAGTACTTC.

In its sample, this clonotype was seen a few times. The chain combines TRBV4-2 with TRBJ1-1, with D uncertain. CDR1 and CDR2 (germline): LGHNA, YNFKEQ. The V end was cut by 0 bases, the J end by 0 bases, with 11 bases between. The CDR3 length is 16 residues. For the CDR3, the DNA is TGTGCCAGCAGCCAAGACCTTGGGGTTATGAACACTGAAGCTTTCTTT. Translating gives CASSQDLGVMNTEAFF.

Regarding this clonotype: This may be a read error, as it is one base from a much larger clone. This chain joins TRBV24-1 and TRBJ1-2; D might be TRBD1 (5 bases). This CDR3 has 15 amino acids. The ends were cut back, 11 bases at V and 2 bases at J, with 20 bases in the middle. The germline V gene encodes CDR1 KGHDR and CDR2 SFDVKD. As DNA, the CDR3 is TGTGCCATGATTAGCCCGGGACTCGAGAACTATGGCTACACCTTC. Its protein is CAMISPGLENYGYTF.

This clonotype was seen a handful of times. The rearrangement uses TRBV5-1 and TRBJ2-5; 8 nucleotides align to TRBD1. Per the germline V gene, CDR1 is SGHRS and CDR2 is YFSETQ. Unmatched junction bases numbered 5, after V lost 6 bases and J lost 1 base. This CDR3 contains 14 residues. The CDR3: CASNLDRGQETQYF. DNA of the CDR3: TGCGCCAGCAACCTCGACAGGGGCCAAGAGACCCAGTACTTC.

The chain uses TRBV7-2 and TRBJ2-1; 12 positions match TRBD2. The germline gives CDR1 SGHTA, CDR2 FQGNSA. This CDR3 contains 20 residues. With 2 bases clipped from V and 6 bases from J, the junction kept 17 bases outside the gene matches. CDR3 loop: CASSLFRLRLAGGPGNEQFF. CDR3 nucleotides: TGTGCCAGCAGCTTATTCCGTCTCCGGCTAGCGGGAGGGCCGGGCAATGAGCAGTTCTTC.

This clonotype showed up just once. The chain uses TRBV28 and TRBJ1-4; no reliable D call. The germline V gene encodes CDR1 MDHEN and CDR2 SYDVKM. V was trimmed by 3 bases and J by 4 bases, leaving 9 bases between them. This CDR3 has 14 amino acids. The CDR3 DNA follows: TGTGCCAGCAGTTTGACACAGCTTAATGAAAAACTGTTTTTT. It specifies CASSLTQLNEKLFF.